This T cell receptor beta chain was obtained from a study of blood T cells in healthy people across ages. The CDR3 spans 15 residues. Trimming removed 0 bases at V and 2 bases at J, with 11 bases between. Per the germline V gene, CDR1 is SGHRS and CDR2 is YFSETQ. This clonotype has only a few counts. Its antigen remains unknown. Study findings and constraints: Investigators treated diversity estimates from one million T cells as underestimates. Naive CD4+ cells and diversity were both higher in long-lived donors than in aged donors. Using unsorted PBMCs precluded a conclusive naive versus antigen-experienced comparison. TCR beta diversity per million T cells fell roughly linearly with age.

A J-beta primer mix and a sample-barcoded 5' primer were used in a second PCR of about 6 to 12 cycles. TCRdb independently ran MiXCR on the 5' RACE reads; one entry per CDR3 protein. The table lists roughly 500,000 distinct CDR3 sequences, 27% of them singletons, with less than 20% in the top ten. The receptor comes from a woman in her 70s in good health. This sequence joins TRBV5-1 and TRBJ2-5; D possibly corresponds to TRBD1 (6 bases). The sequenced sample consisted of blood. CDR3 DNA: TGCGCCAGCAGCTTGGAAGGGACATCACAAGAGACCCAGTACTTC. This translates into CASSLEGTSQETQYF.